This is a list of T cell receptor beta chains from one sample in a study of Graves' ophthalmopathy and Graves' hyperthyroidism. TCRdb reprocessed the multiplex PCR reads via MiXCR and lists one record per CDR3 protein. The sample has 150,000 to 200,000 distinct CDR3 sequences; under 45% are singletons. Material for sequencing was peripheral blood. The receptors originated from a man aged 25-40 years with Graves' ophthalmopathy. CDR3s include the opening cysteine and the closing phenylalanine or tryptophan. Fields, in order: clone size, J gene, D gene, V gene, CDR3 DNA, CDR3 protein. A D gene is named only where the DNA matches it firmly. Clone size appears in some rows only: once, few, many, or a class for an expanded clone.

abundance: many
j_gene: TRBJ2-5
d_gene: NA
v_gene: TRBV19
CDR3nt: TGTGCCAGTGGGCGCTTTGGGGAGACCCAGTACTTC
CDR3aa: CASGRFGETQYF

abundance: many
j_gene: TRBJ1-1
d_gene: NA
v_gene: TRBV18
CDR3nt: TGTGCCAGCTCACGGGAGGTCGCAACTGAAGCTTTCTTT
CDR3aa: CASSREVATEAFF

abundance: many
j_gene: TRBJ2-7
d_gene: NA
v_gene: TRBV6-5
CDR3nt: TGTGCCAGCAGTTACTCGGGCGATTACGAGCAGTACTTC
CDR3aa: CASSYSGDYEQYF

abundance: many
j_gene: TRBJ1-1
d_gene: NA
v_gene: TRBV20-1
CDR3nt: TGCAGTGCTAGGGATTTCGTTAGGGAGGACACTGAAGCTTTCTTT
CDR3aa: CSARDFVREDTEAFF

abundance: many
j_gene: TRBJ1-6
d_gene: NA
v_gene: TRBV12-3/TRBV12-4
CDR3nt: TGTGCCAGCAGTTTAATGGGCAGATCTAATTCACCCCTCCACTTT
CDR3aa: CASSLMGRSNSPLHF

abundance: NA
j_gene: TRBJ2-7
d_gene: NA
v_gene: TRBV27
CDR3nt: TGTGCCAGCAGTTTCCCAGGGTACGAGCAGTACTTC
CDR3aa: CASSFPGYEQYF

abundance: NA
j_gene: TRBJ1-3
d_gene: NA
v_gene: TRBV28
CDR3nt: TGTGCCAGCAGTACAGGGTTAGGTCGAAACACCATATATTTT
CDR3aa: CASSTGLGRNTIYF

abundance: many
j_gene: TRBJ1-1
d_gene: NA
v_gene: TRBV20-1
CDR3nt: TGCAGTGCGGACGGAGTTATTGCGGGGGGAGGGGGGTGGAGGATGAACACTGAAGCTTTCTTT
CDR3aa: CSADGVIAGGGGWRMNTEAFF

abundance: many
j_gene: TRBJ1-2
d_gene: NA
v_gene: TRBV14
CDR3nt: TGTGCCAGCAGCCCTACACAGGAAGGCTACACCTTC
CDR3aa: CASSPTQEGYTF

abundance: NA
j_gene: TRBJ2-4
d_gene: NA
v_gene: TRBV19
CDR3nt: TGTGCCAGTAGTATCTCGGCTCTAGCCAAAAACATTCAGTACTTC
CDR3aa: CASSISALAKNIQYF

abundance: NA
j_gene: TRBJ2-7
d_gene: NA
v_gene: TRBV6-2/TRBV6-3
CDR3nt: TGTGCCAGCAAGGACACATCCTACGAGCAGTACTTC
CDR3aa: CASKDTSYEQYF

abundance: few
j_gene: TRBJ2-7
d_gene: NA
v_gene: TRBV6-2/TRBV6-3
CDR3nt: TGTGCCAGCAGTCTACTGGGGGGAAGCGAGCAGTACTTC
CDR3aa: CASSLLGGSEQYF

abundance: NA
j_gene: TRBJ2-7
d_gene: NA
v_gene: TRBV27
CDR3nt: TGTGCCAGCAGTCCCGCCTCCGGGTTCGGCGAGCAGTACTTC
CDR3aa: CASSPASGFGEQYF

abundance: few
j_gene: TRBJ2-7
d_gene: TRBD1
v_gene: TRBV28
CDR3nt: TGTGCCAGCAGCCCAATTGGGACAGGGGGCGCCGAGCAGTACTTC
CDR3aa: CASSPIGTGGAEQYF

abundance: NA
j_gene: TRBJ2-5
d_gene: NA
v_gene: TRBV6-5
CDR3nt: TGTGCCAGCAGTTACCAACGGACTCCTAGGGAGACCCAGTACTTC
CDR3aa: CASSYQRTPRETQYF

abundance: NA
j_gene: TRBJ1-2
d_gene: NA
v_gene: TRBV6-1
CDR3nt: TGTGCCAGCAATCAACTCCTGATTGGCTACACCTTC
CDR3aa: CASNQLLIGYTF

abundance: NA
j_gene: TRBJ1-2
d_gene: TRBD1
v_gene: TRBV7-2
CDR3nt: TGTGCCAGCAGCCCTCGGACAGGGAGCGACTATGGCTACACCTTC
CDR3aa: CASSPRTGSDYGYTF

abundance: many
j_gene: TRBJ2-4
d_gene: TRBD1
v_gene: TRBV12-3/TRBV12-4
CDR3nt: TGTGCCAGCAGTTTACGACAGGGGAACATTCAGTACTTC
CDR3aa: CASSLRQGNIQYF

abundance: many
j_gene: TRBJ1-5
d_gene: TRBD1
v_gene: TRBV28
CDR3nt: TGTGCCAGCAGTTACAGGGGGCTCGTTCAGCCCCAGCATTTT
CDR3aa: CASSYRGLVQPQHF

abundance: many
j_gene: TRBJ1-3
d_gene: TRBD1
v_gene: TRBV30
CDR3nt: TGTGCCTGGAGTTATACGACAGGGTTTGGAAACACCATATATTTT
CDR3aa: CAWSYTTGFGNTIYF

abundance: many
j_gene: TRBJ2-7
d_gene: NA
v_gene: TRBV6-1
CDR3nt: TGTGCCAGCAGTGAAGGGGCAGGGGTCTACGAGCAGTACTTC
CDR3aa: CASSEGAGVYEQYF

abundance: many
j_gene: TRBJ1-1
d_gene: TRBD1
v_gene: TRBV20-1
CDR3nt: TGCAGTGCCTCACAGGGGGAGTTTGTCACTGAAGCTTTCTTT
CDR3aa: CSASQGEFVTEAFF

abundance: many
j_gene: TRBJ2-5
d_gene: NA
v_gene: TRBV12-3/TRBV12-4
CDR3nt: TGTGCCAGCCGCCAGGATATCTCAGAGACCCAGTACTTC
CDR3aa: CASRQDISETQYF